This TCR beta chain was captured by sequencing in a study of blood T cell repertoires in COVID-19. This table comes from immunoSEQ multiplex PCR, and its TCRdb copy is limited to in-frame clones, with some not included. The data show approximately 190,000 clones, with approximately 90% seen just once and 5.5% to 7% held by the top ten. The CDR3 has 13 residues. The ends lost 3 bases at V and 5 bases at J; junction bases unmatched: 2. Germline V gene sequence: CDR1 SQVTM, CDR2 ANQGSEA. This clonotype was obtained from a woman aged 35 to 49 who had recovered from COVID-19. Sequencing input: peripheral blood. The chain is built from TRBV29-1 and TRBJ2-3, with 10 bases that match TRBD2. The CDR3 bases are TGCAGCGTTGATTCTAGCGGGGGAGATACGCAGTATTTT. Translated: CSVDSSGGDTQYF.